These T cell receptor beta chains were read from a single sample in a study of cytotoxic CD8 clonotypes in ibrutinib-treated CLL. Sequencing used immunoSEQ multiplex PCR; TCRdb keeps in-frame clones, though not all of them. The sample has tens of thousands of clones; 65% to 75% are singletons. Sequences were derived from PBMCs, sampled after 24 months of ibrutinib treatment. These TCRs come from a human donor with chronic lymphocytic leukemia. Both conserved end residues are part of each CDR3. The order of the fields is V gene, CDR3 protein.

V: TRBV7-9
CDR3: CASSRRTGGHEQYF

V: TRBV6-1
CDR3: CASSEYGVANSPLHF

V: TRBV27
CDR3: CASNPKPRLNYGYTF

V: TRBV18
CDR3: CASSPGSSYEQYF

V: TRBV7-9
CDR3: CASSLGSLNTEAFF

V: TRBV7-9
CDR3: CASSLPTGGMGNTIYF

V: TRBV18
CDR3: CASLPSGQSYNEQFF

V: TRBV5-4
CDR3: CASSLSPSGVHEQYF

V: TRBV10-2
CDR3: CASNLSGDSPLHF

V: TRBV19
CDR3: CASSLDREYGYTF

V: TRBV18
CDR3: CASSPGLQETQYF

V: TRBV11-2
CDR3: CASSFTSGGLRLYEQYF

V: TRBV27
CDR3: CASSLRGTGGQPQHF

V: TRBV5-6
CDR3: CASSLQGSDRRGYTF

V: TRBV5-5
CDR3: CASSGPGQVSADTQYF

V: TRBV2
CDR3: CASQGTTEAYEQYF

V: TRBV4-1
CDR3: CASSPDGVLSTDTQYF

V: TRBV19
CDR3: CASSIEAGWTYNEQFF

V: TRBV7-6
CDR3: CASSSSGGNYGYTF

V: TRBV9
CDR3: CASSVAHRGPQETQYF

V: TRBV27
CDR3: CASSLGPGVPYEQYF

V: TRBV7-9
CDR3: CASSGTTPLHF

V: TRBV14
CDR3: CASSQDTRKLFF

V: TRBV6-1
CDR3: CASSERRAGSFQETQYF

V: TRBV18
CDR3: CASSPPETRMIGNTIYF

V: TRBV18
CDR3: CATPGRGQGKMEHLLSSGNTIYF

V: TRBV11-2
CDR3: CASSPPTGSSGANVLTF

V: TRBV5-1
CDR3: CASSQDGRDQPQHF

V: TRBV11-2
CDR3: CASSANPGVAEQYF

V: TRBV11-1
CDR3: CASSFDPGQDYEQYF

V: TRBV27
CDR3: CASSLGQFNSGANVLTF

V: TRBV19
CDR3: CASSIGGRNQPQHF

V: TRBV7-6
CDR3: CASSSGWEDGYTF

V: TRBV4-1
CDR3: CASSQAEASDEQYF

V: TRBV11-2
CDR3: CASSLGLGYTF

V: TRBV7-2
CDR3: CASSSTGLATNEKLFF

V: TRBV18
CDR3: CASSLGQDHQPQHF

V: TRBV29-1
CDR3: CSVGQGNEKLFF

V: TRBV19
CDR3: CASSILAGEVTDTQYF

V: TRBV2
CDR3: CASTWGTYNEQFF

V: TRBV9
CDR3: CASSAIPLETQYF

V: TRBV5-3
CDR3: CARSPDRGTQYF

V: TRBV12-5
CDR3: CASGLVLGPRNTEAFF

V: TRBV6-1
CDR3: CASSGTGTQYF

V: TRBV2
CDR3: CASRLLSGTGGGYTF

V: TRBV10-3
CDR3: CAIRLPGLVLGYTF